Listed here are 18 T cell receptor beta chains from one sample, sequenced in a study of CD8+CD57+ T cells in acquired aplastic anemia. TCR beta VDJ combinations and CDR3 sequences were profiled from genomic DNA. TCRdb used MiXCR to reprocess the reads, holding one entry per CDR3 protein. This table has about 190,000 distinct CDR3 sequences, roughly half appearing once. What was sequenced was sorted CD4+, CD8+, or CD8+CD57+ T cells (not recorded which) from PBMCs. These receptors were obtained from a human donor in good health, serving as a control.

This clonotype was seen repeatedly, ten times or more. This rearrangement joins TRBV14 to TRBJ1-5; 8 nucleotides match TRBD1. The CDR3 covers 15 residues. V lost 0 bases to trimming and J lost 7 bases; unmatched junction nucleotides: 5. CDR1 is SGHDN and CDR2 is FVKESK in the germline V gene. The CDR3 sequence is CASSQDFRGPQPQHF. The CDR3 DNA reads TGTGCCAGCAGCCAAGATTTCAGGGGGCCGCAGCCCCAGCATTTT.

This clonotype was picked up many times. For the CDR3, the DNA is TGCGCCAGCAGCTCGCAGGGGGGAGGCGCGAACACCGGGGAGCTGTTTTTT. Its protein is CASSSQGGGANTGELFF. This rearrangement joins TRBV5-1 to TRBJ2-2; weak D call: TRBD1 (7 bases). The CDR3 length is 17 residues. Looked up from germline, CDR1 is SGHRS and CDR2 is YFSETQ. Between the trimmed V and J ends, which lost 3 bases and 0 bases, there was a span of 15 bases.

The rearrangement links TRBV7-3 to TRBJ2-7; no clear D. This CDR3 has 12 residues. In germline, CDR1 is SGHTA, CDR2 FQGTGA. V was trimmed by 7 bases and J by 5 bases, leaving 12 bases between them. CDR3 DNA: TGTGCCAGCACCCGACTTGGGCACGAGCAGTACTTC. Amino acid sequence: CASTRLGHEQYF.

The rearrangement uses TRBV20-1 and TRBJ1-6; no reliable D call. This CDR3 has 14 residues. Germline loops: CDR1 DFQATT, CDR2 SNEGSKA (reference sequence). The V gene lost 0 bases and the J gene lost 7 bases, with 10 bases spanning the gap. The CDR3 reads CSARDAPSNSPLHF. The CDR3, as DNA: TGCAGTGCTAGAGATGCCCCCTCCAATTCACCCCTCCACTTT.

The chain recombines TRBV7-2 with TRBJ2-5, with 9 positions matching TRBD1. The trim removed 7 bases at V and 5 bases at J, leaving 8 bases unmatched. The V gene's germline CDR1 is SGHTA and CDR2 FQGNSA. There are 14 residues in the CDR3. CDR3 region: CASNAGTGSETQYF. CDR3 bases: TGTGCCAGCAACGCCGGGACAGGGTCCGAGACCCAGTACTTC.

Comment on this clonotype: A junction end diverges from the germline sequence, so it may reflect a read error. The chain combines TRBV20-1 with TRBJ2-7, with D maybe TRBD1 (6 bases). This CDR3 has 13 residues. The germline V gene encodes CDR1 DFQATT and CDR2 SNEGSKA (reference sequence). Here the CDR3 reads CSAIPTGYYEQHF. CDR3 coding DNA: TGCAGTGCTATTCCCACAGGGTACTACGAGCAGCACTTC.

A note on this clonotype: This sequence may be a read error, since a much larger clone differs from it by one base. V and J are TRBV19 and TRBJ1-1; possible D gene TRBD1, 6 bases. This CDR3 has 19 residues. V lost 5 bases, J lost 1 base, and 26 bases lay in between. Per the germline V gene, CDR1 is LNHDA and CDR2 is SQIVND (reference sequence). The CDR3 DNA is TGTGCCAGTAGTCAATCTTTCGCTTCCGTCGGACAGCGGAACACTGAAGCTTTCTTT. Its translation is CASSQSFASVGQRNTEAFF.

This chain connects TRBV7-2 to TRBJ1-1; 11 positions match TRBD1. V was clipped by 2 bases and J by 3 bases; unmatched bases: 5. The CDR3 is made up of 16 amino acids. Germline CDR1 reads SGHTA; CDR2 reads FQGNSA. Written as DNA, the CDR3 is TGTGCCAGCAGCTTATGGACAGGGGGCGAATACACTGAAGCTTTCTTT. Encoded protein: CASSLWTGGEYTEAFF.

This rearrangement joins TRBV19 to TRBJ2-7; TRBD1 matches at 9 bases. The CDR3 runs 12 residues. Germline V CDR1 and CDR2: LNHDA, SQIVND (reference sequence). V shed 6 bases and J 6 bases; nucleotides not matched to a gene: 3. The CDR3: CASSPDRGEQYF. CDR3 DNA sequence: TGTGCCAGTAGCCCGGACAGGGGCGAGCAGTACTTC.

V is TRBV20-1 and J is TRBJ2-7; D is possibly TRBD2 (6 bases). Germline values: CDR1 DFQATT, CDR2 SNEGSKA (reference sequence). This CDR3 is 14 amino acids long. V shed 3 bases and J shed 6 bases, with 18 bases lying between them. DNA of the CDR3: TGCAGTGCTAGGGAGGGGACTGCGGTCGTCGAGCAGTACTTC. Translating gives CSAREGTAVVEQYF.

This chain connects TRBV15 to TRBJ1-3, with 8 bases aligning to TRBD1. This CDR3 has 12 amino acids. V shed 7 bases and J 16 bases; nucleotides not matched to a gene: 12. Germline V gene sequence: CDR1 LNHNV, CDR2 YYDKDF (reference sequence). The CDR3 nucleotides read TGTGCCACCACCGAATTGGGACAGGCCAGCTATTTT. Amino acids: CATTELGQASYF.

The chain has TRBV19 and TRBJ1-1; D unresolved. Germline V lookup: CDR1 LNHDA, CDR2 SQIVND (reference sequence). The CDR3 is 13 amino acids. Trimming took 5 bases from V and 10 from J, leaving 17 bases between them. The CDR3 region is CASSLMEQERAFF. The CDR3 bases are TGTGCCAGTAGTCTAATGGAACAAGAAAGAGCTTTCTTT.

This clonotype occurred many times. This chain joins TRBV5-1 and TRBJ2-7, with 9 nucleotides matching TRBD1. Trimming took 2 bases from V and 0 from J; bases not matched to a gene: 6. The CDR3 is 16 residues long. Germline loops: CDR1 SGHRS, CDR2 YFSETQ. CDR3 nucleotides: TGCGCCAGCAGCTTTCTCCCGGGACAGGGCTCCTACGAGCAGTACTTC. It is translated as CASSFLPGQGSYEQYF.

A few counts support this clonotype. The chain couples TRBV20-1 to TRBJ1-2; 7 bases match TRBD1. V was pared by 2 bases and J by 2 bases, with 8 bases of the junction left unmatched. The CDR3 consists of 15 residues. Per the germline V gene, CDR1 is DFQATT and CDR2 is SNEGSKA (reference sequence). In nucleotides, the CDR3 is TGCAGTGCTAGACCCAGACAGGGAGGGAACTATGGCTACACCTTC. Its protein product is CSARPRQGGNYGYTF.

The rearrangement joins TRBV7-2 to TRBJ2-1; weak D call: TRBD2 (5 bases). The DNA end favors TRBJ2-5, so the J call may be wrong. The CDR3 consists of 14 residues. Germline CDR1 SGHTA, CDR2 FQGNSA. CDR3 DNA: TGTGCCAGCAGGAAGGGAACGGGGCAAGAGACCCAGTACTTC. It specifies CASRKGTGQETQYF.

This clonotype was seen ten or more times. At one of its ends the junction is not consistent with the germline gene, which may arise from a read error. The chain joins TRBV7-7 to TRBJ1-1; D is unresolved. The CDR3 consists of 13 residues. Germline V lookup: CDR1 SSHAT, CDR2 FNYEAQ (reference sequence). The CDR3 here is CASSQISETEAFF. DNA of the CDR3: TGTGCTAGCAGTCAAATCTCGGAGACTGAAGCTTTCTTT.

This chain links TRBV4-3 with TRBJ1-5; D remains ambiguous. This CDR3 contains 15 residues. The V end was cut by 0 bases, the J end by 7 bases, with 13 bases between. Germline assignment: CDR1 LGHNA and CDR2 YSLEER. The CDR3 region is CASSQDAAEKQPQHF. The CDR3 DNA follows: TGCGCCAGCAGCCAAGATGCGGCAGAAAAACAGCCCCAGCATTTT.

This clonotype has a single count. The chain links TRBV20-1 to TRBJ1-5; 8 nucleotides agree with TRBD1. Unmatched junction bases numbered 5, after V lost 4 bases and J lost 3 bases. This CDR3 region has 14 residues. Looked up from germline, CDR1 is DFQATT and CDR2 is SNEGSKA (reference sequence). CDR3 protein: CSAKGTGANQPQHF. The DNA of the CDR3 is TGCAGTGCTAAGGGGACAGGCGCCAATCAGCCCCAGCATTTT.